These T cell receptor beta chains were read from a single sample in a study of shared T cell receptors in the human thymus. Generated by immunoSEQ multiplex PCR, the TCRdb table keeps only in-frame clones and is missing some. The repertoire has 600,000 to 900,000 clones, roughly 88% of them found once; the top ten carry about 0.011%. The data also belong to a second study, concerning human thymus T cells.

Sequencing input: thymocytes. Receptor source: a girl younger than two with a congenital heart defect. Each CDR3 is given with its conserved first and last residue. Each record gives: CDR3 DNA, CDR3 protein, J gene, V gene, D gene, clone size. The D gene is left open where the match is weak. Clone size is given for some rows only: seen once, a few or many times, or a class if the clone is expanded.

TGTGCCAGCAGTCACAGACAGCTCCCTACCTACGAGCAGTACTTC | CASSHRQLPTYEQYF | TRBJ2-7 | TRBV6-5 | - | -
TGTGCCAGCGAGACAACCCTAGCGGGCCCTCTCACAGATACGCAGTATTTT | CASETTLAGPLTDTQYF | TRBJ2-3 | TRBV6-4 | TRBD2 | once
TGTGCCAGCAGTGACGGGGGGGCTGAAGCTTTCTTT | CASSDGGAEAFF | TRBJ1-1 | TRBV25-1 | - | few
TGCGCCAGCAGCCAAGATTCAGTCAGGCACACAGATACGCAGTATTTT | CASSQDSVRHTDTQYF | TRBJ2-3 | TRBV4-3 | - | few
TGTGCCAGCTCACCCCGGACAGACCCGTATGGCTACACCTTC | CASSPRTDPYGYTF | TRBJ1-2 | TRBV18 | - | -
TGCGCCAGCAGCCAAGATCATAGAGGAGACTACGAGCAGTACTTC | CASSQDHRGDYEQYF | TRBJ2-7 | TRBV4-1 | - | once
TGTGCCAGCAGTCTCGGGACAGGGGGCCTCCACGAGCAGTACTTC | CASSLGTGGLHEQYF | TRBJ2-7 | TRBV6-5 | TRBD1 | -
TGTGCCAGCAGCTTAACCTTTCCGGGACACCCCCCGAGACGTGGCTACACCTTC | CASSLTFPGHPPRRGYTF | TRBJ1-2 | TRBV5-6 | - | -
TGTGCCAGCAGCCGGGACATAAAAAATGGCTACACCTTC | CASSRDIKNGYTF | TRBJ1-2 | TRBV11-2 | - | -
TGTGCCACCAGCAGACAGGGGGCTGGGGCCAACGTCCTGACTTTC | CATSRQGAGANVLTF | TRBJ2-6 | TRBV15 | TRBD1 | -
TGTGCCAGCAGCCAGGGGGTCGACAGGGGGCCGTCAAACACTGAAGCTTTCTTT | CASSQGVDRGPSNTEAFF | TRBJ1-1 | TRBV14 | TRBD1 | -
TGTGCCAGTAGATCCGGGACAGGAAAGTATGCAACTAATGAAAAACTGTTTTTT | CASRSGTGKYATNEKLFF | TRBJ1-4 | TRBV19 | TRBD1 | -
TGCGCCAGCAGTGAGTCGCCCGGAGAGACCCAGTACTTC | CASSESPGETQYF | TRBJ2-5 | TRBV10-1 | - | -
TGTGCCAGCAGGGCTGCTTCCTACGAGCAGTACTTC | CASRAASYEQYF | TRBJ2-7 | TRBV7-9 | - | -
TGTGCTAGTGGTTCTGTCCCCCCGGGTCGGGGAGACAGGTCGGGGAGATGGAACACTGAAGCTTTCTTT | CASGSVPPGRGDRSGRWNTEAFF | TRBJ1-1 | TRBV12-5 | - | -
TGCGCCAGCAGCCGGGGGGTCTCTTACAATGAGCAGTTCTTC | CASSRGVSYNEQFF | TRBJ2-1 | TRBV5-1 | TRBD2 | once
TGCGCCAGCAGCCCGACGGGACACTTGAACACTGAAGCTTTCTTT | CASSPTGHLNTEAFF | TRBJ1-1 | TRBV4-3 | - | -
TGTGCCAGCAGCCTATTCTCAGGGGGGCCACGGATCGAGCAGTTCTTC | CASSLFSGGPRIEQFF | TRBJ2-1 | TRBV9 | - | -
TGTGCCAGCAGCTTGCAGGGGCTAGAGGAAAAACTGTTTTTT | CASSLQGLEEKLFF | TRBJ1-4 | TRBV5-8 | - | -
TGTGCCAGCAGCCCACACAGGGGGGATGCTCCTTCGGGAAACACCATATATTTT | CASSPHRGDAPSGNTIYF | TRBJ1-3 | TRBV7-8 | TRBD1 | -
TGTGCCAGCTCAGCGGGGGCCCTGGGAGAGCAGTACTTC | CASSAGALGEQYF | TRBJ2-7 | TRBV7-9 | TRBD2 | -
TGTGCCAGCAGTACGGGGAGGCACAATCAGCCCCAGCATTTT | CASSTGRHNQPQHF | TRBJ1-5 | TRBV6-6 | - | -
TGTGCCAGCAGGAATACAGGAAGTACAGATACGCAGTATTTT | CASRNTGSTDTQYF | TRBJ2-3 | TRBV7-4 | - | -
TGCGCCAGCAGCCAAGATACGACGCCGGGGACAGGGACCTACGAGCAGTACTTC | CASSQDTTPGTGTYEQYF | TRBJ2-7 | TRBV4-3 | TRBD1 | -
TGTGCCAGCAGCCGCACCCGGACAGAACCTATTGAAGCTTTCTTT | CASSRTRTEPIEAFF | TRBJ1-1 | TRBV7-9 | - | -
TGTGCCAGCAGCTCGATTTGGGAGTCTAACTATGGCTACACCTTC | CASSSIWESNYGYTF | TRBJ1-2 | TRBV11-2 | - | once
TGTGCCAGCTCACCCTACGTTGCCGGGACAGCCCCCTACACCTTC | CASSPYVAGTAPYTF | TRBJ1-2 | TRBV18 | TRBD1 | -
TGTGCCAGCCGGCTAAGCGCTTCACCCCTCCACTTT | CASRLSASPLHF | TRBJ1-6 | TRBV2 | - | few
TGCGCCAGCAGCTTAGGACAGTGGGGGCGCGAGCAGTACTTC | CASSLGQWGREQYF | TRBJ2-7 | TRBV5-1 | - | -
TGTGCTAGTGGTATGACAGGATCCTATGGCTACACCTTC | CASGMTGSYGYTF | TRBJ1-2 | TRBV12-5 | - | once
TGTGCCAGCAGCGTACGGGAATGCGGAAGCGAGGCTGAAGGCTCTGAAGCTTTCTTT | CASSVRECGSEAEGSEAFF | TRBJ1-1 | TRBV7-2 | - | once
TGTGCCAGCAGCTTCGGAGCGGGGGGGATGCCATACAATGAGCAGTTCTTC | CASSFGAGGMPYNEQFF | TRBJ2-1 | TRBV11-2 | TRBD2 | once
TGTGCCAGCAGCTCACGACAATTTCCTCCTGAAAAACTGTTTTTT | CASSSRQFPPEKLFF | TRBJ1-4 | TRBV7-9 | - | -
TGTGCCAGAAGCTTGGGGGGGAGGCACACTGAAGCTTTCTTT | CARSLGGRHTEAFF | TRBJ1-1 | TRBV5-3 | - | -
TGTGCCAGCAGCCCCCGGGACAGGGTGTTCACTGAAGCTTTCTTT | CASSPRDRVFTEAFF | TRBJ1-1 | TRBV7-9 | TRBD1 | -
TGCGCCAGCAGCTTGGAGGGACAGGGAAATTCACCCCTCCACTTT | CASSLEGQGNSPLHF | TRBJ1-6 | TRBV5-1 | TRBD1 | few
TGTGCCAGCAGCCAAGAACGTAGGAGAGATTACGAGCAGTACTTC | CASSQERRRDYEQYF | TRBJ2-7 | TRBV4-2 | - | -
TGTGCCAGCAGCTTAGGCCTAATGAGACAAGAGACCCAGTACTTC | CASSLGLMRQETQYF | TRBJ2-5 | TRBV13 | - | -
TGTGCCAGCAGGAGACAGGGTCTAGCTGGGGCCAACGTCCTGACTTTC | CASRRQGLAGANVLTF | TRBJ2-6 | TRBV2 | TRBD1 | -
TGTGCCAGCAGCCGAGACAGGAGCAACGGCTACACCTTC | CASSRDRSNGYTF | TRBJ1-2 | TRBV6-5 | - | -